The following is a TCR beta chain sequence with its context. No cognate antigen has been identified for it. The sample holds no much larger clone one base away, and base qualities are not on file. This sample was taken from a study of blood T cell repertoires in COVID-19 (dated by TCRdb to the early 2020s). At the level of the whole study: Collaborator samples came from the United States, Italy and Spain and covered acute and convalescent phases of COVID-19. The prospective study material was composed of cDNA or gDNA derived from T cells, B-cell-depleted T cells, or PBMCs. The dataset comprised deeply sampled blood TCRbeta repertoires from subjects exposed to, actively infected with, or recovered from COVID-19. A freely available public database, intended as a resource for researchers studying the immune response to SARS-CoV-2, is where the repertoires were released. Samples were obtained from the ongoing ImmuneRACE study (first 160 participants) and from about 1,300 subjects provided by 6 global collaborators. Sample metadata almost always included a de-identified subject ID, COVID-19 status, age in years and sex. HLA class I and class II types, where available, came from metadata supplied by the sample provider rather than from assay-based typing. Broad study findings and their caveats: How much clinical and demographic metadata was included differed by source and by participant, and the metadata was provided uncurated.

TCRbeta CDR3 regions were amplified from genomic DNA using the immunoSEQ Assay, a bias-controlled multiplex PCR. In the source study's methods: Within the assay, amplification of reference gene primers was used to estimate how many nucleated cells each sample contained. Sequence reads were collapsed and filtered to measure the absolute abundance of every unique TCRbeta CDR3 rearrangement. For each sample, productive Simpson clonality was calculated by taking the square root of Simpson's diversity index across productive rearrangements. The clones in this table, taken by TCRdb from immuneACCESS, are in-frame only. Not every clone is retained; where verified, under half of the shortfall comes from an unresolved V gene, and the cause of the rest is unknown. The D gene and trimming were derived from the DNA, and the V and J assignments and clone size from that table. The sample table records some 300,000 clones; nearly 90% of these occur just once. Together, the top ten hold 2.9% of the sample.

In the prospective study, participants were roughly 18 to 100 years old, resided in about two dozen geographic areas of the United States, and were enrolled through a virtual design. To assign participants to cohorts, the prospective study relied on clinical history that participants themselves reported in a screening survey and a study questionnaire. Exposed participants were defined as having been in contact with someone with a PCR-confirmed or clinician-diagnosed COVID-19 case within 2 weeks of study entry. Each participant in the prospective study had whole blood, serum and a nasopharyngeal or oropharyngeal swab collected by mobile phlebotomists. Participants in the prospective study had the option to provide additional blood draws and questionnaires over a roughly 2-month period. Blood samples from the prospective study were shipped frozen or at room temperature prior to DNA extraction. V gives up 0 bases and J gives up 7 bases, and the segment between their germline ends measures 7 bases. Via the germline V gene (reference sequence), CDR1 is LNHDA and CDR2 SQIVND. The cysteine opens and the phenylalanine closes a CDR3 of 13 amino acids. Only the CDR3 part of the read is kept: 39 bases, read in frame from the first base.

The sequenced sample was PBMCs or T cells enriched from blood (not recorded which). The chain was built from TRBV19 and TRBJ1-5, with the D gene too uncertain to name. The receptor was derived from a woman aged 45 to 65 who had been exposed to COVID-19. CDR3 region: CASSIDARQPQHF. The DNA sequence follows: TGTGCCAGTAGTATAGATGCTAGGCAGCCCCAGCATTTT. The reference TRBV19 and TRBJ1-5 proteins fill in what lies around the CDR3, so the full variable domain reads DGGITQSPKYLFRKEGQNVTLSCEQNLNHDAMYWYRQDPGQGLRLIYYSQIVNDFQKGDIAEGYSVSREKKESFPLTVTSAQKNPTAFYLCASSIDARQPQHFGDGTRLSIL.